This is a list of T cell receptor beta chains from one sample in a study of CD8 T cells in Susac syndrome. MiXCR, applied by TCRdb to the immunoSEQ multiplex PCR reads, yields one record per CDR3 protein. Among approximately 150,000 distinct CDR3 sequences listed, roughly 95% were seen once. Sequenced: CD4+ T cells from PBMCs. The receptor set was obtained from a human donor with multiple sclerosis. CDR3s include the opening cysteine and the closing phenylalanine or tryptophan. The order of the fields is V gene, J gene, CDR3 protein.

v_gene: TRBV11-2; j_gene: TRBJ2-5; CDR3aa: CASSSAGTGGETQYF
v_gene: TRBV28; j_gene: TRBJ1-2; CDR3aa: CASSLRTGGYSYGYTF
v_gene: TRBV6-5; j_gene: TRBJ2-7; CDR3aa: CASTGHPSYEQYF
v_gene: TRBV7-6; j_gene: TRBJ1-3; CDR3aa: CASSLGQPASGNTIYF
v_gene: TRBV18; j_gene: TRBJ2-5; CDR3aa: CASSPWRQALQETQYF
v_gene: TRBV4-1; j_gene: TRBJ2-7; CDR3aa: CASSQESWEQYF
v_gene: TRBV25-1; j_gene: TRBJ2-1; CDR3aa: CASSEPPSGNEQFF
v_gene: TRBV6-2/TRBV6-3; j_gene: TRBJ2-7; CDR3aa: CASSSPSPDRTRQYF
v_gene: TRBV3-1; j_gene: TRBJ2-1; CDR3aa: CASSQGVGTREQFF
v_gene: TRBV12-3/TRBV12-4; j_gene: TRBJ1-5; CDR3aa: CASSTTGHNQPQHF
v_gene: TRBV5-8; j_gene: TRBJ2-7; CDR3aa: CASSDYMGEQYF
v_gene: TRBV27; j_gene: TRBJ2-1; CDR3aa: CASSADRGYNEQFF
v_gene: TRBV5-4; j_gene: TRBJ2-7; CDR3aa: CASGADRFSYEQYF
v_gene: TRBV7-9; j_gene: TRBJ2-5; CDR3aa: CASSLSQAQYF
v_gene: TRBV3-1; j_gene: TRBJ2-5; CDR3aa: CASSLQGEFVTQYF
v_gene: TRBV12-3/TRBV12-4; j_gene: TRBJ2-1; CDR3aa: CASTRAGLYNEQFF
v_gene: TRBV6-1; j_gene: TRBJ2-7; CDR3aa: CASSPRIPLRKGEQYF
v_gene: TRBV20-1; j_gene: TRBJ1-5; CDR3aa: CSATSGTDSNQPQHF
v_gene: TRBV20-1; j_gene: TRBJ2-2; CDR3aa: CSAGRESGELFF
v_gene: TRBV19; j_gene: TRBJ1-5; CDR3aa: CASSISLRTSNQPQHF
v_gene: TRBV7-8; j_gene: TRBJ2-3; CDR3aa: CASSITEGSGRAADTQYF
v_gene: TRBV20-1; j_gene: TRBJ2-7; CDR3aa: CSALEADSSPYEQYF
v_gene: TRBV30; j_gene: TRBJ2-3; CDR3aa: CAWSVRLAAPDTQYF
v_gene: TRBV5-4; j_gene: TRBJ1-1; CDR3aa: CASSLVGVLNTEAFF
v_gene: TRBV29-1; j_gene: TRBJ2-2; CDR3aa: CSGLEGTGELFF
v_gene: TRBV3-1; j_gene: TRBJ1-1; CDR3aa: CASMGGATEAFF
v_gene: TRBV6-2/TRBV6-3; j_gene: TRBJ2-1; CDR3aa: CASSSLPGSYNEQFF
v_gene: TRBV5-4; j_gene: TRBJ1-3; CDR3aa: CASSLSEGFGNTIYF
v_gene: TRBV19; j_gene: TRBJ1-2; CDR3aa: CASTYGYGYTF
v_gene: TRBV6-2/TRBV6-3; j_gene: TRBJ2-2; CDR3aa: CASSYLGELFF
v_gene: TRBV10-3; j_gene: TRBJ2-3; CDR3aa: CAISGGDRPSWYF
v_gene: TRBV2; j_gene: TRBJ2-5; CDR3aa: CARNSGRQETQYF
v_gene: TRBV12-3/TRBV12-4; j_gene: TRBJ1-5; CDR3aa: CASSREMGDQPQHF
v_gene: TRBV7-9; j_gene: TRBJ1-2; CDR3aa: CASSLGQGIYGYTF
v_gene: TRBV14; j_gene: TRBJ1-2; CDR3aa: CASSQESYGYTF
v_gene: TRBV5-4; j_gene: TRBJ2-3; CDR3aa: CASSLAASGRNTQYF
v_gene: TRBV6-2/TRBV6-3; j_gene: TRBJ2-7; CDR3aa: CASNNRGSSYEQYF
v_gene: TRBV7-2; j_gene: TRBJ2-3; CDR3aa: CASSSGTGIVDTQYF
v_gene: TRBV25-1; j_gene: TRBJ2-1; CDR3aa: CASRAEYEQFF
v_gene: TRBV6-5; j_gene: TRBJ1-1; CDR3aa: CASSQGLWTEAFF
v_gene: TRBV7-9; j_gene: TRBJ2-5; CDR3aa: CASSLVAGGETQYF
v_gene: TRBV12-5; j_gene: TRBJ2-1; CDR3aa: CASADHSSGRFYNEQFF
v_gene: TRBV10-2; j_gene: TRBJ1-1; CDR3aa: CASIYEGARRSFF
v_gene: TRBV7-8; j_gene: TRBJ1-6; CDR3aa: CASSAYRGPGWPLHF
v_gene: TRBV7-2; j_gene: TRBJ2-1; CDR3aa: CASSGVRAGGNEQFF
v_gene: TRBV12-3/TRBV12-4; j_gene: TRBJ1-2; CDR3aa: CASSSTRGLYGYTF
v_gene: TRBV12-3/TRBV12-4; j_gene: TRBJ1-2; CDR3aa: CASSLVANYGYTF
v_gene: TRBV20-1; j_gene: TRBJ2-1; CDR3aa: CSAREAGSPDNEQFF
v_gene: TRBV3-1; j_gene: TRBJ2-6; CDR3aa: CASSQNSGANVLTF
v_gene: TRBV3-1; j_gene: TRBJ2-4; CDR3aa: CASSPTGRTLKNIQYF
v_gene: TRBV30; j_gene: TRBJ1-1; CDR3aa: CAQGRTEAFF
v_gene: TRBV20-1; j_gene: TRBJ2-2; CDR3aa: CSARLAGERTGELFF
v_gene: TRBV11-2; j_gene: TRBJ2-1; CDR3aa: CASSFVGEPGNEQFF